This T cell receptor beta chain stems from a study of T cell responses to AZD1222 COVID-19 vaccine. Trimming removed 1 base from V and 7 bases from J, with 15 bases in between. CDR3 length equals 15 residues. The germline CDR1 and CDR2 sequences are SGHNT and YYREEE (reference sequence). This clone was seen only once. Antigen unknown. Data came from immunoSEQ multiplex PCR; TCRdb stores just in-frame clones and leaves some out. The table has about 110,000 clones, roughly 91% seen once; the top ten hold about 1.2%. The study, taken as a whole, reports: Among those given AZD1222, only six or seven were seropositive at baseline.

The rearrangement uses TRBV5-4 and TRBJ2-1, with D maybe TRBD2 (5 bases). This clonotype was obtained from an adult in good health. The sample consisted of peripheral blood, taken on day 0 of AZD1222 vaccination. This chain's CDR3 is CASSLPGSSVNEQFF. The CDR3 DNA is TGTGCCAGCAGCTTGCCGGGGAGTTCGGTTAATGAGCAGTTCTTC.